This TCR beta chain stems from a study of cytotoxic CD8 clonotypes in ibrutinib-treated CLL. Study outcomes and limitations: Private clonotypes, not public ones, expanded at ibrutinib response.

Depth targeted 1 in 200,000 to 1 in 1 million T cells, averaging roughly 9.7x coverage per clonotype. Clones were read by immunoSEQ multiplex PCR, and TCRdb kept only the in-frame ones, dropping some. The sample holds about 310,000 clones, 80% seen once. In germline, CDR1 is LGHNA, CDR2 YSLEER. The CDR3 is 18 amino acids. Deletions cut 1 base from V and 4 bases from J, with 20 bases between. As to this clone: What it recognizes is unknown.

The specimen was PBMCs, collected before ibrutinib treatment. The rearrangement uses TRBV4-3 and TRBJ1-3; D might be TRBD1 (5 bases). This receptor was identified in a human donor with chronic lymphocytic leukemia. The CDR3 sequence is CASSQGLSVWGVGNTIYF. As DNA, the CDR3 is TGCGCCAGCAGCCAAGGATTATCCGTTTGGGGGGTAGGAAACACCATATATTTT.